The 18 T cell receptor beta chains listed next were all sequenced from one sample in a study of blood T cells in healthy people across ages. With a J-beta primer mix and a sample-barcoded 5' primer, a second PCR ran 7 to 11 cycles. TCRdb re-called the 5' RACE reads through MiXCR, storing one row per CDR3 protein. The repertoire holds approximately 1.5 million distinct CDR3 sequences, about 31% seen once, with about 11% in the top ten. Sequencing was carried out using blood. The receptors were sampled from a woman aged 25 to 39 in good health.

The rearrangement uses TRBV4-1 and TRBJ1-2, with TRBD1 matching 7 bases. Germline values: CDR1 MGHRA, CDR2 YSYEKL. CDR3 size: 16 residues. The V gene end was trimmed by 3 bases and the J gene end by 8 bases; junction bases not matched to a gene: 15. The CDR3, as DNA: TGCGCCAGCAGCCACCCCGTGAGGGGGCTTGAACAAGGCTACACCTTC. Its protein product is CASSHPVRGLEQGYTF.

J is TRBJ1-4 and V is TRBV4-1; a weak D match, TRBD1 (6 bases). The CDR3 has 13 amino acids. Trimming took off 6 bases at V and 5 bases at J, with 10 bases between the two ends. Germline CDR1 MGHRA, CDR2 YSYEKL. The CDR3 loop reads CASRPGTNEKLFF. In DNA, the CDR3 is TGCGCCAGCAGACCGGGGACAAATGAAAAACTGTTTTTT.

This sequence joins TRBV18 and TRBJ1-1; TRBD1 matches 7 bases. The CDR3 loop spans 16 amino acids. Germline V gives CDR1 KGHSH, CDR2 LQKENI. Unmatched junction bases numbered 10, after V lost 3 bases and J lost 3 bases. The CDR3 sequence: CASSPLRGGRDTEAFF. The CDR3 nucleotides are TGTGCCAGCTCACCCCTCAGGGGGGGGCGAGACACTGAAGCTTTCTTT.

This clonotype was counted many times. J is TRBJ1-1 and V is TRBV5-1, with no clear D. The CDR3 loop spans 14 amino acids. Trimming took off 0 bases at V and 1 base at J, with 7 bases between the two ends. The germline CDR1 and CDR2 sequences are SGHRS and YFSETQ. The CDR3: CASSLGWANTEAFF. The CDR3 DNA sequence: TGCGCCAGCAGCTTGGGTTGGGCGAACACTGAAGCTTTCTTT.

As regards this clonotype: This may arise from a read error, as a much more abundant clone is one base away. V is TRBV5-1 and J is TRBJ2-1; TRBD2 matches 11 bases. This CDR3 has 13 amino acids. Germline-derived CDR1 and CDR2 are SGHRS and YFSETQ. The DNA for the CDR3 is TGTGCCAGCAGCTTGGGACTAGCGGATGAGCAGTTCTTC. This translates into CASSLGLADEQFF.

The rearrangement links TRBV18 to TRBJ2-6; no clear D. V was cut by 4 bases and J by 0 bases, with 22 bases left in between. The CDR3 length is 20 residues. Looked up from germline, CDR1 is KGHSH and CDR2 is LQKENI. CDR3 region: CASSQVLQTKSNSGANVLTF. The CDR3 region has the DNA TGTGCCAGCTCACAGGTTCTACAGACGAAAAGCAACTCTGGGGCCAACGTCCTGACTTTC.

This chain links TRBV7-9 with TRBJ2-1; 14 bases line up with TRBD2. The CDR3 is 17 residues long. Trimming at V came to 4 bases and at J to 4 bases, leaving 6 bases not matched to a gene. CDR1 and CDR2 from the germline V gene are SEHNR and FQNEAQ (reference sequence). Here the CDR3 DNA reads TGTGCCAGCAGCTACAGGACTAGCGGGGGGCGATACAATGAGCAGTTCTTC. It encodes CASSYRTSGGRYNEQFF.

The gene calls are TRBV10-3 and TRBJ1-4; D gene ambiguous. This CDR3 has 14 residues. Germline V gene data show CDR1 as ENHRY and CDR2 as SYGVKD. V lost 5 bases to trimming and J lost 9 bases, with 16 bases between them. The CDR3 loop reads CAISLDSGTQKLFF. The CDR3, as DNA: TGTGCCATCAGTCTGGATAGTGGCACTCAAAAACTGTTTTTT.

The table lists this clonotype with a few counts. V usage is TRBV5-1 and J usage is TRBJ2-3; 12 bases agree with TRBD2. With 6 bases clipped from V and 4 bases from J, the junction kept 6 bases outside the gene matches. Per germline, CDR1 SGHRS and CDR2 YFSETQ. This CDR3 is built from 15 residues. Here the CDR3 reads CASKTSGGSADTQYF. The CDR3 nucleotides are TGCGCCAGCAAAACTAGCGGGGGGTCAGCAGATACGCAGTATTTT.

The chain carries TRBV11-2 and TRBJ2-5, with 8 nucleotides matching TRBD2. The CDR3 totals 15 residues. Germline CDR1 is SGHAT and CDR2 is FQNNGV. Trimming cost V 5 bases and J 7 bases; bases outside gene matches: 12. The CDR3, as DNA: TGTGCCAGCAGCCTCGGACAGCGGGGGTCCCGGACCCAGTACTTC. This translates into CASSLGQRGSRTQYF.

This chain connects TRBV5-1 to TRBJ2-5; either TRBD1 or TRBD2 may fit D (6 bases each). The V gene lost 0 bases and the J gene lost 5 bases, with 14 bases spanning the gap. Germline lookup yields CDR1 SGHRS and CDR2 YFSETQ. CDR3 length: 15 residues. The CDR3 coding sequence is TGCGCCAGCAGCTTGGCGGGGGCGTTAGGGGAGACCCAGTACTTC. Translation: CASSLAGALGETQYF.

Remarks on this clonotype: The CDR3 does not end in the conserved phenylalanine or tryptophan, so this is likely a read error. The V and J genes are TRBV6-1 and TRBJ1-1; weak D call: TRBD1 (6 bases). CDR3 length equals 14 residues. The V end lost 10 bases, the J end lost 0 bases, and 15 bases lay between the germline ends. The germline gives CDR1 MNHNS, CDR2 SASEGT. CDR3 DNA sequence: TGTGCCACCAAGGGGGGACTTATGAACACTGAAGCTTTCTTG. Its protein product is CATKGGLMNTEAFL.

V and J are TRBV20-1 and TRBJ2-5; 13 bases line up with TRBD2. V shed 8 bases and J 4 bases; nucleotides not matched to a gene: 7. There are 14 residues in the CDR3. The germline gives CDR1 DFQATT, CDR2 SNEGSKA (reference sequence). CDR3 bases: TGCAGTCCGAGGACTAGCGGGGGTAGAGAGACCCAGTACTTC. This gives the protein CSPRTSGGRETQYF.

Many counts were recorded for this clonotype. The V and J genes are TRBV9 and TRBJ2-1, with TRBD1 matching over 8 bases. Looked up from germline, CDR1 is SGDLS and CDR2 is YYNGEE. The ends lost 3 bases at V and 10 bases at J; junction bases unmatched: 12. This CDR3 region has 15 residues. The CDR3 loop is CASSAHPDRVQEQFF. CDR3 DNA: TGTGCCAGCAGCGCTCACCCGGACAGGGTGCAGGAGCAGTTCTTC.

A few counts support this clonotype. This chain links TRBV4-2 with TRBJ1-1; weak D call: TRBD1 (5 bases). Germline lookup yields CDR1 LGHNA and CDR2 YNFKEQ. The CDR3 runs 15 residues. V was clipped by 5 bases and J by 1 base, with 14 bases between them. CDR3 DNA sequence: TGTGCCAGCAGCTCGCGGACATCCGAGAACACTGAAGCTTTCTTT. Protein product: CASSSRTSENTEAFF.

V and J are TRBV27 and TRBJ2-5, with D perhaps TRBD2 (6 bases). The last part of the DNA fits TRBJ2-7 better; the J call may be wrong. In germline, CDR1 is MNHEY, CDR2 SMNVEV (reference sequence). The CDR3 is 15 residues long. The chain's CDR3 is CASSLWGERVGEQYF. In DNA, the CDR3 is TGTGCCAGCAGTTTATGGGGGGAACGGGTCGGCGAGCAGTACTTC.

This clonotype occurred many times. The V call is TRBV9, the J call TRBJ2-7; the D gene is possibly TRBD1 (5 bases). Germline CDR1 reads SGDLS; CDR2 reads YYNGEE. The CDR3 loop spans 15 amino acids. Trimming removed 4 bases from V and 7 bases from J, with 21 bases in between. The DNA for the CDR3 is TGTGCCAGCAGCCCGGCGTGGACCCCGCAGGGAGAGCAGTACTTC. It specifies CASSPAWTPQGEQYF.

V is TRBV27 and J is TRBJ1-1, with TRBD1 identical over 12 bases. This CDR3 is built from 15 residues. Losses at the gene ends were 2 bases for V and 5 bases for J; bases not matched to a gene: 3. CDR1 and CDR2 (germline): MNHEY, SMNVEV (reference sequence). CDR3 in DNA: TGTGCCAGCAGTTTAGGGACAGGGGGCTTTACTGAAGCTTTCTTT. The encoded protein is CASSLGTGGFTEAFF.